Below, 11 T cell receptor beta chains from the same sample are listed, as sequenced in a study of blood T cells in healthy people across ages. The second PCR ran about 6 to 11 cycles with a sample-barcoded 5' primer and J-beta primers. Via MiXCR, TCRdb re-called the 5' RACE reads, giving one row per CDR3 protein. The sample lists about 680,000 distinct CDR3 sequences, over 45% occurring once. The specimen sequenced was blood. Receptor source: a woman aged 55-69 years in good health.

This clonotype was detected a few times. The chain is built from TRBV7-9 and TRBJ2-1; TRBD2 matches 12 bases. Trimming at V came to 4 bases and at J to 0 bases, leaving 10 bases not matched to a gene. This CDR3 is 19 amino acids long. Per the germline V gene, CDR1 is SEHNR and CDR2 is FQNEAQ (reference sequence). The DNA of the CDR3 is TGTGCCAGCAGCTCGTCCGGGACTAGCGGGTGGAGCTCCTACAATGAGCAGTTCTTC. Amino acid sequence: CASSSSGTSGWSSYNEQFF.

The J gene is TRBJ2-1, the V gene TRBV3-1; perhaps TRBD1 as D (5 bases). Trimming left V 0 bases short and J 13 bases short, with 13 bases between. This CDR3 spans 13 amino acids. Germline lookup yields CDR1 LGHDT and CDR2 YNNKEL (reference sequence). CDR3 sequence reads: CASSQDPGFVQFF. CDR3 coding DNA: TGTGCCAGCAGCCAAGATCCAGGGTTTGTCCAGTTCTTC.

This chain uses TRBV11-1 with TRBJ2-2, with 16 bases identical to TRBD2. The CDR3 extends over 21 amino acids. V lost 5 bases and J lost 3; bases outside the gene matches: 15. CDR1 and CDR2 (germline): SGHAT, FQDESV (reference sequence). The chain's CDR3 is CASSQNIPGLAGGSDTGELFF. The CDR3 DNA reads TGTGCCAGCAGCCAGAATATCCCGGGACTAGCGGGAGGGTCGGACACCGGGGAGCTGTTTTTT.

J is TRBJ2-5 and V is TRBV18; 8 nucleotides line up with TRBD2. V shed 0 bases, J shed 3 bases, and the junction held 6 bases outside the gene matches. The CDR3 contains 16 residues. Germline-derived CDR1 and CDR2 are KGHSH and LQKENI. CDR3 amino acids: CASSPPSSGTKETQYF. Here the CDR3 DNA reads TGTGCCAGCTCACCACCGAGTAGCGGGACTAAAGAGACCCAGTACTTC. The full variable domain, completed using reference TRBV18 and TRBJ2-5, is NAGVMQNPRHLVRRRGQEARLRCSPMKGHSHVYWYRQLPEEGLKFMVYLQKENIIDESGMPKERFSAEFPKEGPSILRIQQVVRGDSAAYFCASSPPSSGTKETQYFGPGTRLLVL.

This clonotype was seen many times. This chain joins TRBV20-1 and TRBJ2-7; 8 nucleotides align to TRBD2. In germline, CDR1 is DFQATT, CDR2 SNEGSKA (reference sequence). The J segment lost 4 bases and the V segment lost 5 bases, leaving 13 bases of the junction unmatched. The CDR3 runs 15 residues. CDR3 loop: CSAHHSGVLTYEQYF. The CDR3 coding sequence is TGCAGTGCTCACCATAGCGGGGTACTTACTTACGAGCAGTACTTC.

This chain joins TRBV7-9 and TRBJ2-1; D unclear. Trimming took 5 bases from V and 4 from J, leaving 9 bases between them. This CDR3 is built from 13 residues. In germline, CDR1 is SEHNR, CDR2 FQNEAQ (reference sequence). The CDR3 here is CASSPILYNEQFF. CDR3 bases: TGTGCCAGCAGCCCTATCTTATACAATGAGCAGTTCTTC.

The rearrangement joins TRBV7-2 to TRBJ1-4; unclear D gene. This CDR3 has 13 amino acids. Trimming left V 5 bases short and J 4 bases short, with 8 bases between. Germline loops: CDR1 SGHTA, CDR2 FQGNSA. CDR3 residues: CASSMGFNEKLFF. DNA for the CDR3: TGTGCCAGCAGCATGGGGTTTAATGAAAAACTGTTTTTT.

The V gene is TRBV2, the J gene TRBJ2-7; 7 bases fit TRBD1. J lost 2 bases, V lost 5 bases, and 9 bases had no gene match. CDR1 is SNHLY and CDR2 is FYNNEI in the germline V gene. The CDR3 covers 15 residues. The CDR3 loop is CASSPTGRTAYEQYF. The CDR3 DNA reads as TGTGCCAGCAGTCCGACAGGGCGGACGGCCTACGAGCAGTACTTC.

Here the CDR3 DNA reads TGTGCCAGCTCTCGACAGGTTCCAACGATCCAAGAGACCCAGTACTTC. Translation: CASSRQVPTIQETQYF. The rearrangement uses TRBV18 and TRBJ2-5; D might be TRBD1 (6 bases). The germline V gene has CDR1 KGHSH and CDR2 LQKENI. The CDR3 sequence is 16 residues long. Trimming stripped 6 bases from V and 1 base from J, with 18 bases between. Full variable domain (rest looked up from reference TRBV18 and TRBJ2-5): NAGVMQNPRHLVRRRGQEARLRCSPMKGHSHVYWYRQLPEEGLKFMVYLQKENIIDESGMPKERFSAEFPKEGPSILRIQQVVRGDSAAYFCASSRQVPTIQETQYFGPGTRLLVL.

J is TRBJ2-5 and V is TRBV30, with D tentatively TRBD1 or TRBD2 (5 bases each). The DNA end is a closer match to TRBJ2-7, so the J assignment may be wrong. In germline, CDR1 is GTSNPN, CDR2 SVGIG (reference sequence). The CDR3 extends over 15 amino acids. The CDR3 DNA is TGTGCCTGGAGTGTACCAGGGCACGGGATCTACGAGCAGTACTTC. Encoded protein: CAWSVPGHGIYEQYF.

Note on this clonotype: This may arise from a read error, as a much more abundant clone is one base away. The chain couples TRBV4-3 to TRBJ2-7; TRBD1 might be the D (7 bases). V shed 0 bases and J shed 6 bases, with 15 bases lying between them. The V gene's germline CDR1 is LGHNA and CDR2 YSLEER. The CDR3 has 15 amino acids. The CDR3 sequence is CASSQDGAGGGEQYF. The CDR3 DNA reads as TGCGCCAGCAGCCAAGATGGGGCAGGGGGAGGCGAGCAGTACTTC.